This TCR beta chain was sequenced during a study of blood T cells in healthy people across ages. General study findings and limits: Donor CMV status, an unknown factor, possibly confounded changes in expanded clonotypes.

With 0 bases removed from V and 4 bases from J, the gap between germline ends came to 15 bases. CDR1 SGDLS and CDR2 YYNGEE come from the germline V gene. The CDR3 consists of 16 residues. For the second PCR, which ran for about 7 to 11 cycles, a sample-barcoded 5' primer and a J-beta primer mix were used. TCRdb passed the 5' RACE reads through MiXCR, listing each CDR3 protein once. The sample records 1.5 million to 2 million distinct CDR3 sequences, 28% being singletons. Each sample gave at least 6.5 million isolated PBMCs. In its sample, this clonotype was seen a few times. Its antigen is currently unknown.

This sequence joins TRBV9 and TRBJ2-3; a weak D match, TRBD2 (5 bases). Sample: blood. The sequence was collected from a woman aged 25 to 39 in good health. The CDR3 here is CASSVGLTLRADTQYF. The CDR3 DNA sequence: TGTGCCAGCAGCGTAGGACTAACTCTAAGGGCAGATACGCAGTATTTT.